This T cell receptor beta chain was sequenced in a study of regulatory T cells in long-lasting Graves disease. Study conclusions and caveats: Compared with new cases, persistent Graves' patients showed reduced TCR diversity.

This clonotype has at least ten counts. Its antigen is as yet unknown. The TCR beta library used iRepertoire HTBI primers with Arm-PCR amplification of CDR3. TCRdb re-called the multiplex PCR reads through MiXCR, storing one row per CDR3 protein. The sample includes about 400,000 distinct CDR3 sequences, less than 25% of them seen just once. The time point: persistent/refractory GD, antithyroid drugs over 5 years with positive TRAb. Isolated PBMC RNA provided the starting material for the TCR library. An endocrinology department in Xi'an, China, supplied the patients. From germline, CDR1 is MNHNS and CDR2 SASEGT. V was clipped by 8 bases and J by 5 bases; unmatched bases: 11. The CDR3 covers 14 residues.

This chain joins TRBV6-1 and TRBJ1-1; 7 bases align to TRBD1. The sample was peripheral blood mononuclear cells (PBMCs), taken when the disease was refractory, from a patient treated with antithyroid drugs. The sequence was obtained from a female donor with Graves disease. CDR3 sequence: CASGRTGAGTEAFF. For the CDR3, the DNA is TGTGCCAGCGGAAGGACAGGCGCTGGTACTGAAGCTTTCTTT.